This T cell receptor (beta chain) was found in a study of T-cell reconstitution after alpha-beta-depleted transplantation in children. Preparation of the TCRbeta library was carried out with unique molecular identifiers. TCRdb called the PCR reads again in MiXCR, with one record for every CDR3 protein. The table lists about 6,700 distinct CDR3 sequences, 16% of them singletons. Germline values: CDR1 DFQATT, CDR2 SNEGSKA (reference sequence). This CDR3 spans 14 amino acids. The V end was cut by 5 bases, the J end by 3 bases, with 14 bases between. This clonotype was seen repeatedly, ten times or more. This rearrangement joins TRBV20-1 to TRBJ1-3; D gene unclear. This receptor was obtained from a boy aged 2 to 10 with acute lymphoblastic leukemia, due to receive a stem cell transplant. The sequencing here drew on PBMCs, taken before TCRalphabeta/CD19-depleted stem cell transplant. The CDR3 coding sequence is TGCAGTGCTTTTCCGGCCGACGGTGGAAACACCATATATTTT. Encoded protein: CSAFPADGGNTIYF.